The present T cell receptor (beta chain) was sequenced within a study of cytomegalovirus exposure and HLA in healthy donors. Study overall: There were approximately 85 million unique TCRs (from HLA-typed donors) in an early data release. Regarding the study as a whole: Later analysis associated a missense DCLRE1C variant with TCR beta V- and J-gene trimming.

On this clone: The antigen is undetermined.

Healthy bone marrow donors supplied every sample. Per germline, CDR1 SGHRS and CDR2 YFSETQ. This CDR3 contains 15 residues. V trimming: 4 bases; J trimming: 8 bases; junction bases outside the gene matches: 12. The PCR had 60 Vbeta and 13 Jbeta primers. Assay used: immunoSEQ multiplex PCR; TCRdb lists only in-frame clones, some missing. The table includes under 80,000 clones, approximately 75% detected once. The sample taken for sequencing was PBMCs. V usage is TRBV5-1 and J usage is TRBJ2-1, with TRBD2 matching over 7 bases. The TCR originated in a woman in her thirties or forties in good health and CMV-seronegative. CDR3 DNA: TGCGCCAGCAGCCTTGTTCCATCCCTAGCGGATGAGCAGTTCTTC. Amino acid sequence: CASSLVPSLADEQFF.